A single sample gave rise to the 7 T cell receptor beta chains below, sequenced in a study of blood T cell repertoires in COVID-19. The table came from immunoSEQ multiplex PCR; TCRdb's copy has only in-frame clones and leaves some out. The sample shows 170,000 or so clones, around 90% of them seen only once. The sample was peripheral blood. The receptors derive from a man aged 60 to 69 with COVID-19, enrolled during active disease.

CDR3 sequence: CASSAQGAVVSGELFF. CDR3 coding DNA: TGTGCCAGCTCAGCACAGGGGGCCGTTGTGTCCGGGGAGCTGTTTTTT. The rearrangement joins TRBV18 to TRBJ2-2; the match to TRBD1 covers 9 bases. V shed 5 bases and J 6 bases; nucleotides not matched to a gene: 10. The germline gives CDR1 KGHSH, CDR2 LQKENI. The CDR3 is made up of 16 amino acids.

The chain couples TRBV5-6 to TRBJ1-1; tentatively, D is TRBD1 (6 bases). This CDR3 region has 15 residues. Trimming stripped 4 bases from V and 1 base from J, with 14 bases between. Germline-derived CDR1 and CDR2 are SGHDT and YYEEEE. The CDR3 is CASSPTDRSNTEAFF. The CDR3 bases are TGTGCCAGCAGCCCAACGGACAGATCGAACACTGAAGCTTTCTTT.

The V and J genes are TRBV7-2 and TRBJ1-1; perhaps TRBD1 as D (5 bases). The length of the CDR3 is 15 residues. Trimming stripped 1 base from V and 1 base from J, with 10 bases between. CDR1 and CDR2 (germline): SGHTA, FQGNSA. The DNA of the CDR3 is TGTGCCAGCAGCTTAGGTCAGGGAGGGAACACTGAAGCTTTCTTT. The encoded protein is CASSLGQGGNTEAFF.

The rearrangement uses TRBV9 and TRBJ1-2; the D gene is possibly TRBD1 (5 bases). There are 13 residues in the CDR3. Trimming took 0 bases from V and 7 from J, leaving 10 bases between them. Germline values: CDR1 SGDLS, CDR2 YYNGEE. DNA for the CDR3: TGTGCCAGCAGCGTAGACGGGGGTCGTGGCTACACCTTC. The encoded protein is CASSVDGGRGYTF.

The chain recombines TRBV27 with TRBJ2-1; TRBD2 agrees at 9 bases. Germline CDR1 reads MNHEY; CDR2 reads SMNVEV (reference sequence). The CDR3 contains 17 residues. Trimming removed 4 bases from V and 8 bases from J; junction bases left unmatched: 15. CDR3 in amino acids: CASSSAEVMSGRYEQFF. CDR3 bases: TGTGCCAGCAGTTCCGCCGAGGTGATGAGCGGGAGGTATGAGCAGTTCTTC.

The chain combines TRBV24-1 with TRBJ1-2; 9 bases line up with TRBD1. With V trimmed by 5 bases and J by 4 bases, 1 base remained unmatched. Germline lookup yields CDR1 KGHDR and CDR2 SFDVKD. The CDR3 has 13 residues. CDR3 region: CATSGQGVYGYTF. CDR3 nucleotide sequence: TGTGCCACCAGTGGACAGGGGGTCTATGGCTACACCTTC.

The chain joins TRBV6-1 to TRBJ2-5; 10 bases align to TRBD2. The J segment lost 2 bases and the V segment lost 4 bases, leaving 10 bases of the junction unmatched. This CDR3 has 17 residues. Germline V gene sequence: CDR1 MNHNS, CDR2 SASEGT. The CDR3 region has the DNA TGTGCCAGCAGTGTGCGGGGGGGAGCGGGGGGGCAAGAGACCCAGTACTTC. Translating gives CASSVRGGAGGQETQYF.